These 30 T cell receptor beta chains were all obtained from the same sample, sequenced in a study of T cell repertoires in cytomegalovirus infection. In TCRdb, the reads were re-called with MiXCR into one record per CDR3 protein. The sample lists 200,000 to 300,000 distinct CDR3 sequences, around 13% occurring once. Sequencing was performed on PBMCs. These receptor sequences come from a human donor in good health (CMV status not recorded). Some clones in this sample may be carry-over from other donors' samples.

The chain employs TRBV7-3 and TRBJ2-3; TRBD2 matches at 11 bases. The CDR3 is 15 amino acids. The V segment lost 5 bases and the J segment 5 bases; nucleotides outside the gene matches: 6. The germline V gene encodes CDR1 SGHTA and CDR2 FQGTGA. CDR3 coding DNA: TGTGCCAGCAGCCTACTAGCGGGAGTTCAAGATACGCAGTATTTT. The encoded protein is CASSLLAGVQDTQYF.

The chain links TRBV20-1 to TRBJ2-5, with a weak D call TRBD1 (6 bases). CDR1 DFQATT and CDR2 SNEGSKA come from the germline V gene (reference sequence). V was shortened by 0 bases and J by 5 bases, with 10 bases between the two germline ends. The CDR3 is made up of 13 amino acids. The CDR3 region is CSAREGAHETQYF. CDR3 sequence (DNA): TGCAGTGCTAGAGAGGGGGCGCATGAGACCCAGTACTTC.

Only a few counts were recorded for this clonotype. This sequence joins TRBV2 and TRBJ2-1; D uncertain. This CDR3 has 13 residues. Trimming pared 4 bases from V and 0 bases from J, leaving 4 bases between. The germline V gene has CDR1 SNHLY and CDR2 FYNNEI. CDR3 in DNA: TGTGCCAGCAGTGGAAACTCCTACAATGAGCAGTTCTTC. It codes for CASSGNSYNEQFF.

This clonotype has more than one count but fewer than ten. The chain's CDR3 is CASSYSGGSGANVLTF. DNA of the CDR3: TGTGCCAGCAGTTACAGTGGCGGGAGTGGGGCCAACGTCCTGACTTTC. The chain carries TRBV6-2 or TRBV6-3 and TRBJ2-6; 7 bases are shared with TRBD2. The CDR3 is made up of 16 amino acids. The V and J ends lost 2 bases and 3 bases, in that order; junction bases with no gene match: 4. Germline V gene data show CDR1 as MNHEY and CDR2 as SVGEGT.

V is TRBV18 and J is TRBJ2-5, with D unresolved. This CDR3 is 14 amino acids long. V lost 3 bases, J lost 8 bases, and 16 bases lay in between. In germline, CDR1 is KGHSH, CDR2 LQKENI. The CDR3 sequence: CASSPLATWGTQYF. CDR3 sequence (DNA): TGTGCCAGCTCACCTTTGGCGACGTGGGGTACCCAGTACTTC.

There are many counts of this clonotype. The V and J genes are TRBV12-3 or TRBV12-4 and TRBJ1-5, with D unclear. V was trimmed by 7 bases and J by 7 bases, leaving 14 bases between them. The CDR3 has 13 residues. CDR3 sequence: CASTLAGFQPQHF. Written as DNA, the CDR3 is TGTGCCAGCACCTTAGCGGGGTTCCAGCCCCAGCATTTT.

V usage is TRBV7-9 and J usage is TRBJ1-1; D gene ambiguous. The germline V gene encodes CDR1 SEHNR and CDR2 FQNEAQ (reference sequence). The V end was cut by 1 base, the J end by 1 base, with 7 bases between. This CDR3 region has 14 residues. CDR3 in DNA: TGTGCCAGCAGCTTAGTGCGGGAGAACACTGAAGCTTTCTTT. This translates into CASSLVRENTEAFF.

The gene calls are TRBV6-1 and TRBJ2-2; the match to TRBD2 covers 7 bases. V lost 6 bases, J lost 1 base, and 8 bases stayed unmatched. Germline CDR1 reads MNHNS; CDR2 reads SASEGT. The CDR3 spans 16 residues. Here the CDR3 DNA reads TGTGCCAGCAGCCAGAGGGGCGGGAGGAACACCGGGGAGCTGTTTTTT. Protein product: CASSQRGGRNTGELFF.

This clonotype was picked up a small number of times. The J gene is TRBJ2-7, the V gene TRBV20-1; D gene ambiguous. V lost 8 bases, J lost 3 bases, and 8 bases lay in between. Germline V gene lookup returns CDR1 DFQATT and CDR2 SNEGSKA (reference sequence). The CDR3 length is 10 residues. The CDR3, as DNA: TGCAGTCCGTTAGGCTACGAGCAGTACTTC. This codes for CSPLGYEQYF.

The chain is built from TRBV5-4 and TRBJ2-1, with 11 bases matching TRBD2. Germline CDR1 SGHNT, CDR2 YYREEE (reference sequence). The V segment lost 7 bases and the J segment 0 bases; nucleotides outside the gene matches: 9. The CDR3 runs to 17 residues. The CDR3 coding sequence is TGTGCCAGCGAACGACTAGCGGGATCAAGCTCCTACAATGAGCAGTTCTTC. Translated, it gives CASERLAGSSSYNEQFF.

The rearrangement joins TRBV14 to TRBJ2-4; 7 bases are shared with TRBD1. Trimming removed 2 bases from V and 9 bases from J; junction bases left unmatched: 7. The germline CDR1 and CDR2 sequences are SGHDN and FVKESK. The length of the CDR3 is 14 residues. CDR3 in amino acids: CASSQLDRIGIQYF. CDR3 nucleotides: TGTGCCAGCAGCCAACTGGACAGGATAGGCATTCAGTACTTC.

This chain uses TRBV6-2 or TRBV6-3 with TRBJ2-1; 11 nucleotides match TRBD1. In germline, CDR1 is MNHEY, CDR2 SVGEGT. With V trimmed by 2 bases and J by 3 bases, 9 bases remained unmatched. The CDR3 is made up of 18 amino acids. The CDR3 region is CASSYHRDRGTRYNEQFF. The CDR3 DNA follows: TGTGCCAGCAGTTACCACCGGGACAGGGGGACTCGCTACAATGAGCAGTTCTTC.

Many counts were recorded for this clonotype. The V call is TRBV4-1, the J call TRBJ2-3; D remains unclear. Looked up from germline, CDR1 is MGHRA and CDR2 is YSYEKL. The CDR3 totals 21 residues. Trimming left V 1 base short and J 0 bases short, with 26 bases between. The CDR3 nucleotides read TGCGCCAGCAGCCAAGGAGCCCTAGAGACCCATAGCTACCGTAGCACAGATACGCAGTATTTT. It translates to CASSQGALETHSYRSTDTQYF.

This clonotype was recorded at least ten times. V usage is TRBV5-1 and J usage is TRBJ2-7; D is perhaps TRBD1 (6 bases). The CDR3 runs 14 residues. V was shortened by 4 bases and J by 2 bases, with 13 bases between the two germline ends. Germline V gene data show CDR1 as SGHRS and CDR2 as YFSETQ. This CDR3 is CASSGRDTPYEQYF. The CDR3 DNA reads TGCGCCAGCAGCGGCCGGGACACTCCCTACGAGCAGTACTTC.

This rearrangement joins TRBV2 to TRBJ2-3; D is unclear. This CDR3 is built from 14 residues. V lost 8 bases to trimming and J lost 2 bases, with 14 bases between them. Germline lookup yields CDR1 SNHLY and CDR2 FYNNEI. The CDR3 bases are TGTGCCAGCGGAAGGGAAGGCTTCACAGATACGCAGTATTTT. This sequence encodes CASGREGFTDTQYF.

The sample holds a few counts of this clonotype. The chain uses TRBV27 and TRBJ1-2, with 7 bases aligning to TRBD1. CDR3 length equals 14 residues. CDR1 is MNHEY and CDR2 is SMNVEV in the germline V gene (reference sequence). The V segment lost 2 bases and the J segment 5 bases; nucleotides outside the gene matches: 5. CDR3 DNA sequence: TGTGCCAGCAGTTTAAAGGGGGCGGAGTATGGCTACACCTTC. Protein product: CASSLKGAEYGYTF.

Only a few counts were recorded for this clonotype. The rearrangement links TRBV6-6 to TRBJ2-2; D is perhaps TRBD1 (6 bases). The CDR3 totals 15 residues. V was trimmed by 6 bases and J by 5 bases, leaving 16 bases between them. CDR1 is MNHNY, CDR2 SVGAGI, per germline (reference sequence). CDR3 protein: CASREVDSRTGELFF. CDR3 DNA: TGTGCCAGCAGAGAGGTGGACAGTAGAACCGGGGAGCTGTTTTTT.

This clonotype has at least ten counts. The chain couples TRBV7-8 to TRBJ2-6; the match to TRBD1 covers 7 bases. The CDR3 loop spans 15 amino acids. With V trimmed by 2 bases and J by 13 bases, 11 bases remained unmatched. Germline CDR1 reads SGHVS; CDR2 reads FQNEAQ. The CDR3 DNA reads as TGTGCCAGCAGCTTAAGACAGGGAGAGTATGGTGTCCTGACTTTC. Translated, it gives CASSLRQGEYGVLTF.

The chain links TRBV29-1 to TRBJ1-1; D is unclear. Germline CDR1 SQVTM, CDR2 ANQGSEA. The ends were cut back, 7 bases at V and 8 bases at J, with 11 bases in the middle. The CDR3 contains 10 residues. CDR3 bases: TGCAGCGCTTTTAGCGGAGAAGCTTTCTTT. Encoded protein: CSAFSGEAFF.

This clonotype was picked up many times. This rearrangement joins TRBV7-2 to TRBJ1-5; 11 nucleotides match TRBD1. The CDR3 totals 14 residues. The germline gives CDR1 SGHTA, CDR2 FQGNSA. Trimming at V came to 5 bases and at J to 6 bases, leaving 3 bases not matched to a gene. The CDR3 protein is CASSRGQGVQPQHF. In nucleotides, the CDR3 is TGTGCCAGCAGCCGGGGACAGGGGGTTCAGCCCCAGCATTTT.

This clonotype was found many times. The V gene is TRBV4-2, the J gene TRBJ2-1; 9 positions match TRBD2. Losses at the gene ends were 1 base for V and 7 bases for J; bases not matched to a gene: 5. Germline loops: CDR1 LGHNA, CDR2 YNFKEQ. The CDR3 loop spans 15 amino acids. CDR3 sequence reads: CASSQGTSDANEQFF. In DNA, the CDR3 is TGTGCCAGCAGCCAAGGGACTAGCGATGCAAATGAGCAGTTCTTC.

The chain joins TRBV20-1 to TRBJ1-1, with D perhaps matching TRBD1 (6 bases). V gave up 6 bases and J gave up 3 bases, with 20 bases separating them. The V gene's germline CDR1 is DFQATT and CDR2 SNEGSKA (reference sequence). The CDR3 loop spans 15 amino acids. For the CDR3, the DNA is TGCAGTGCCCTAGGGGCCAGGGGTCCCTACACTGAAGCTTTCTTT. Its translation is CSALGARGPYTEAFF.

There are many counts of this clonotype. This chain connects TRBV7-6 to TRBJ1-1, with TRBD1 as a possible D gene (5 bases). The CDR3 length is 14 residues. CDR1 and CDR2 (germline): SGHVS, FNYEAQ. V was cut by 2 bases and J by 4 bases, with 11 bases left in between. The CDR3 coding sequence is TGTGCCAGCAGCTTAATGCCAGGGAGCACTGAAGCTTTCTTT. Protein sequence: CASSLMPGSTEAFF.

This clonotype showed up just a few times. The chain recombines TRBV5-5 with TRBJ2-1, with 9 bases that match TRBD2. After removal of 1 base from V and 6 bases from J, the junction contained 2 bases not matched to a gene. The CDR3 has 14 residues. Germline-derived CDR1 and CDR2 are SGHKS and YYEKEE (reference sequence). DNA of the CDR3: TGTGCCAGCAGCTTGAGACTAGCGGTCAATGAGCAGTTCTTC. This sequence encodes CASSLRLAVNEQFF.

This clonotype was found many times. This chain joins TRBV7-9 and TRBJ2-7; no reliable D call. Trimming took 4 bases from V and 4 from J, leaving 8 bases between them. The CDR3 contains 12 residues. The germline CDR1 and CDR2 sequences are SEHNR and FQNEAQ (reference sequence). CDR3 loop: CASSSDQYEQYF. Here the CDR3 DNA reads TGTGCCAGCAGCTCGGACCAATACGAGCAGTACTTC.

This chain uses TRBV4-2 with TRBJ1-6; D is possibly TRBD1 (5 bases). Trimming stripped 3 bases from V and 9 bases from J, with 15 bases between. The CDR3 contains 15 residues. Germline CDR1 reads LGHNA; CDR2 reads YNFKEQ. Here the CDR3 reads CASSQGGSGSSPLHF. DNA of the CDR3: TGTGCCAGCAGCCAGGGGGGTTCAGGTTCTTCACCCCTCCACTTT.

This chain uses TRBV11-2 with TRBJ2-1, with D possibly being TRBD1 or TRBD2 (6 bases each). CDR3 length equals 17 residues. Trimming removed 1 base from V and 7 bases from J, with 20 bases in between. In germline, CDR1 is SGHAT, CDR2 FQNNGV. This CDR3 is CASSLGWGAGRENEQFF. CDR3 DNA sequence: TGTGCCAGCAGCTTAGGGTGGGGGGCGGGAAGGGAGAATGAGCAGTTCTTC.

V usage is TRBV19 and J usage is TRBJ1-2; D ambiguous. This CDR3 has 12 amino acids. Germline CDR1 LNHDA, CDR2 SQIVND (reference sequence). The V end was cut by 0 bases, the J end by 7 bases, with 6 bases between. The CDR3 spells CASSIDQLGYTF. CDR3 sequence (DNA): TGTGCCAGTAGTATAGATCAGCTTGGCTACACCTTC. Together with reference TRBV19 and TRBJ1-2, the CDR3 gives the full variable domain: DGGITQSPKYLFRKEGQNVTLSCEQNLNHDAMYWYRQDPGQGLRLIYYSQIVNDFQKGDIAEGYSVSREKKESFPLTVTSAQKNPTAFYLCASSIDQLGYTFGSGTRLTVV.

This clonotype was seen at least ten times. This sequence joins TRBV20-1 and TRBJ1-2; 8 bases align to TRBD1. Germline loops: CDR1 DFQATT, CDR2 SNEGSKA (reference sequence). Trimming at V came to 2 bases and at J to 0 bases, leaving 8 bases not matched to a gene. CDR3 length equals 16 residues. CDR3 region: CSARTAGTGANYGYTF. The CDR3 coding sequence is TGCAGTGCTAGAACGGCCGGGACAGGAGCTAACTATGGCTACACCTTC.

The chain combines TRBV12-3 or TRBV12-4 with TRBJ2-1; tentative D call: TRBD1 (6 bases). CDR3 size: 14 residues. V was clipped by 8 bases and J by 1 base, with 12 bases between them. The CDR3 spells CASLVGGSYNEQFF. The CDR3 bases are TGTGCCAGCCTCGTAGGGGGATCCTACAATGAGCAGTTCTTC.